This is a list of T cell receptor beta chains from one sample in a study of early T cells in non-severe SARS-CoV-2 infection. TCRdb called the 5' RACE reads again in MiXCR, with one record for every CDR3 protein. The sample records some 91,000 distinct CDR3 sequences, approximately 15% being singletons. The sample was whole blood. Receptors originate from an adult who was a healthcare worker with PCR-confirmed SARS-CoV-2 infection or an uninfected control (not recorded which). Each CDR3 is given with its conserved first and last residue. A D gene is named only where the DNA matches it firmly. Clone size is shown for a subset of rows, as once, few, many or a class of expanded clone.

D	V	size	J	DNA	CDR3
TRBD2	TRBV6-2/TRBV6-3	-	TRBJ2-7	TGTGCCAGCAGTTCGTTCCAAAGCGGGAGGGGCTTCGAGCAGTACTTC	CASSSFQSGRGFEQYF
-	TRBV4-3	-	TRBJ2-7	TGCGCCAGCAGCCAAGTGGCTAGGACCTACGAGCAGTACTTC	CASSQVARTYEQYF
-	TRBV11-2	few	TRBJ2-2	TGTGCCAGCAGCTCCTACCCTAGCGTACACGGGGAGCTGTTTTTT	CASSSYPSVHGELFF
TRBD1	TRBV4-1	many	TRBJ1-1	TGCGCCAGCAGCCAGATAACAGGGGGCAACACTGAAGCTTTCTTT	CASSQITGGNTEAFF
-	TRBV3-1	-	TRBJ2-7	TGTGCCAGCAGCGACGGGTCCACCACATACGAGCAGTACTTC	CASSDGSTTYEQYF
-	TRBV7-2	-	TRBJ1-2	TGTGCCAGCAGCTTAGATCGACAGGTCTATGGCTACACCTTC	CASSLDRQVYGYTF
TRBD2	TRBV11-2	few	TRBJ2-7	TGTGCCAGCACCTCAGGGCGGATAGCGGGAGGGCCAGAATCCTACGAGCAGTACTTC	CASTSGRIAGGPESYEQYF
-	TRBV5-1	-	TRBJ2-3	TGCGCCAGCGCTAGCACAGATACGCAGTATTTT	CASASTDTQYF
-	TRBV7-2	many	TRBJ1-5	TGTGCCAGCAGCTTAATGGAACAGCCCCAGCATTTT	CASSLMEQPQHF
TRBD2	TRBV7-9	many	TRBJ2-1	TGTGCCAGCAGCCCGCGGAGCGGGAGAACGAATGAGCAGTTCTTC	CASSPRSGRTNEQFF
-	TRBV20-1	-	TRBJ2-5	TGCAGTGCTAGAGATCTCGGGGACCTTGGGACCCAGTACTTC	CSARDLGDLGTQYF
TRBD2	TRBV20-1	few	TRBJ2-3	TGCAGTGCCGGGGCAGCGGGAGTTGGGGGTGACATTGCAGATACGCAGTTTTTT	CSAGAAGVGGDIADTQFF
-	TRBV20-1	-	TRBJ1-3	TGCAGTGCTAGTAAGGGGCCTGGAAACACCATATATTTT	CSASKGPGNTIYF
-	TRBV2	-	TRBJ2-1	TGTGCCAGCAGTGACGGGGCCCCCTCCTACAATGAGCAGTTCTTC	CASSDGAPSYNEQFF
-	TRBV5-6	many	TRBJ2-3	TGTGCCAGCAGCTTGAAGGGCGAGGATACGCAGTATTTT	CASSLKGEDTQYF
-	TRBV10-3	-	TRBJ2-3	TGTGCCATCAGTGCTGGCGCCCAGGGGGATACGCAGTATTTT	CAISAGAQGDTQYF
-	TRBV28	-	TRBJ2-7	TGTGCCAGCAGGGGCCAGTGGCACTACGAGCAGTACTTC	CASRGQWHYEQYF
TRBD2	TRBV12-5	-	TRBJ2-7	TGTGCTAGTGGTCCAGCGGGGGTCCCGGGGGAGCAGTACTTC	CASGPAGVPGEQYF
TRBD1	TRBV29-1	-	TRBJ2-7	TGCAGCGTTGCGACAGGGCCAGCCTACGAGCAGTACTTC	CSVATGPAYEQYF
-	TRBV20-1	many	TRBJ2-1	TGCAGTGCTAGGGAGGATGAGCAGTTCTTC	CSAREDEQFF
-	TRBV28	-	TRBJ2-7	TGTGCCAGCAGTTTGCGGGGCCGAGAGCCCTACGAGCAGTACTTC	CASSLRGREPYEQYF
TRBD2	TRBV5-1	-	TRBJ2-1	TGCGCCAGCAGCTTGGGACTAGCGGGAGACAATGAGCAGTTCTTC	CASSLGLAGDNEQFF
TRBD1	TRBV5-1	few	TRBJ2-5	TGCGCCAGCAGCTTGGTGAAGGGGGCGTCTGAGACCCAGTACTTC	CASSLVKGASETQYF
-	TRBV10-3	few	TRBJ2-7	TGTGCCATCAGTGATGGAATTTTCTACGAGCAGTACTTC	CAISDGIFYEQYF
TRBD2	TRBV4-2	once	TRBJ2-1	TGTGCCAGCAGCGCGCTAGCGGGAGGTCAAGGGTCCTACAATGAGCAGTTCTTC	CASSALAGGQGSYNEQFF
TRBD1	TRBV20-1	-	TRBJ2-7	TGCAGTGCTCCCAGGGGGACAGGGGGCTACGAGCAGTACTTC	CSAPRGTGGYEQYF
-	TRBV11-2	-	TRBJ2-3	TGTGCCAGCAGCTTAGAGGATATGGATACGCAGTATTTT	CASSLEDMDTQYF
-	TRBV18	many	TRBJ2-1	TGTGCCAGCTCACAATCCGGGACTTCCTACAATGAGCAGTTCTTC	CASSQSGTSYNEQFF
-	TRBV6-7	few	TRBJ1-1	TGTGCCAGCAGTTACTCGACAGGAATCACTGAAGCTTTCTTT	CASSYSTGITEAFF
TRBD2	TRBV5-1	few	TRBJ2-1	TGCGCCAGCAGCCGAGGGACTAGCGGGCGTACCTACAATGAGCAGTTCTTC	CASSRGTSGRTYNEQFF
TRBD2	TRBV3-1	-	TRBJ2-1	TGTGCCAGCAGCCCCACCGGGACTAGCTCCTACAATGAGCAGTTCTTC	CASSPTGTSSYNEQFF
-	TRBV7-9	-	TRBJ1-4	TGTGCCAGCAGCTTAAGGGGGACTAATGAAAAACTGTTTTTT	CASSLRGTNEKLFF
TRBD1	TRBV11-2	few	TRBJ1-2	TGTGCCAGCAGCACCACGACAGGGGGCAAAGGCTACACCTTC	CASSTTTGGKGYTF
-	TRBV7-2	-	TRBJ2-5	TGTGCCAGCTTTCAAGGGGGGGAAGAGACCCAGTACTTC	CASFQGGEETQYF
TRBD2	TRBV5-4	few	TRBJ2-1	TGTGCCAGCAGCTTTTCTTACGCTAGCGGGAACAATGAGCAGTTCTTC	CASSFSYASGNNEQFF
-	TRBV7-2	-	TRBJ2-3	TGTGCCAGCGCGGGCAGGGGACTCACAGATACGCAGTATTTT	CASAGRGLTDTQYF
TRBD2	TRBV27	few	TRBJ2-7	TGTGCCAGCAGATTTAAGCCGGGACTAGCGGACTACGAGCAGTACTTC	CASRFKPGLADYEQYF
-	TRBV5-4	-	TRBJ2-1	TGTGCCAGCAGACCTTTCGGCGGCGACTTAACCTACAATGAGCAGTTCTTC	CASRPFGGDLTYNEQFF
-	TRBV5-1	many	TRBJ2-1	TGCGCCAGCAGCTTGGGGCGGAGCTCCTACAATGAGCAGTTCTTC	CASSLGRSSYNEQFF
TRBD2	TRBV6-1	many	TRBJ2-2	TGTGCCAGCAGTGAGGGGACTAGCACCGGGGAGCTGTTTTTT	CASSEGTSTGELFF
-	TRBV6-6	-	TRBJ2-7	TGTGCCACCACTCCAACCGGGGTTCCCGGGGGTTTCTACGAGCAGTACTTC	CATTPTGVPGGFYEQYF
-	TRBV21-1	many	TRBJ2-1	TGTGCCAGCAGCGAGTTTCCCGGGACTACTTCCTACAATGAGCAGTTCTTC	CASSEFPGTTSYNEQFF
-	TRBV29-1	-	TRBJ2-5	TGCAGCGTTTTCCTCTTGGAGACCCAGTACTTC	CSVFLLETQYF
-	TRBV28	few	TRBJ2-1	TGTGCCAGCAAAGACTGGAGGGGAAATGAGCAGTTCTTC	CASKDWRGNEQFF
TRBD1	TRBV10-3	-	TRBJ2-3	TGTGCCATCAGTGAGGGGACAGGTGGAGATACGCAGTATTTT	CAISEGTGGDTQYF
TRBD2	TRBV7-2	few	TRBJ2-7	TGTGCCAGCAGAGGACTAGCGGGAGGCGAGCAGTACTTC	CASRGLAGGEQYF
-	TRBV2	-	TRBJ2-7	TGTGCCAGCAGTGATTCAAACACCTACGAGCAGTACTTC	CASSDSNTYEQYF
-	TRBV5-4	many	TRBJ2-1	TGTGCCAGCAGCTCCCGGGACGGACCTTTTGGGCAGTTCTTC	CASSSRDGPFGQFF
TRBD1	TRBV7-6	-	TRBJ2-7	TGTGCCAGCAGCTTATCGACAGGGGGTCGCGAGCAGTACTTC	CASSLSTGGREQYF
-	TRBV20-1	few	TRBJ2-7	TGCAGTGCTAGAGAGTTGGGCGGCTACGAGCAGTACTTC	CSARELGGYEQYF
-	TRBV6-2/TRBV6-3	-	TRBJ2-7	TGTGCCAGCAGTTACCCCGCCGGGAATTCCTACGAGCAGTACTTC	CASSYPAGNSYEQYF